The 8 T cell receptor beta chains given below trace back to one sample, sequenced in a study of blood T cell repertoires in COVID-19. Data came from immunoSEQ multiplex PCR; TCRdb stores just in-frame clones and leaves some out. The sample includes around 170,000 clones, about 80% of them seen just once. Sequencing was performed on peripheral blood. These receptors were collected from a man aged 70 or older with active or convalescent COVID-19.

The J gene is TRBJ2-7, the V gene TRBV30, with 7 positions matching TRBD1. The CDR3 spans 14 residues. Germline-derived CDR1 and CDR2 are GTSNPN and SVGIG (reference sequence). Losses at the gene ends were 1 base for V and 4 bases for J; bases not matched to a gene: 7. The CDR3 reads CAWSDYRGIYEQYF. Written as DNA, the CDR3 is TGTGCCTGGAGTGATTACAGGGGAATATACGAGCAGTACTTC. The full variable domain, completed using reference TRBV30 and TRBJ2-7, is SQTIHQWPATLVQPVGSPLSLECTVEGTSNPNLYWYRQAAGRGLQLLFYSVGIGQISSEVPQNLSASRPQDRQFILSSKKLLLSDSGFYLCAWSDYRGIYEQYFGPGTRLTVT.

J is TRBJ2-1 and V is TRBV20-1, with 9 bases matching TRBD2. The trim removed 3 bases at V and 7 bases at J, leaving 7 bases unmatched. Germline V CDR1 and CDR2: DFQATT, SNEGSKA (reference sequence). The CDR3 totals 14 residues. DNA of the CDR3: TGCAGTGCTAGTCTGCTAGCGGGAATAAATGAGCAGTTCTTC. Translated, it gives CSASLLAGINEQFF.

The chain uses TRBV27 and TRBJ1-1, with 9 bases aligning to TRBD1. CDR3 length: 16 amino acids. Germline lookup yields CDR1 MNHEY and CDR2 SMNVEV (reference sequence). V trimming: 2 bases; J trimming: 5 bases; junction bases outside the gene matches: 9. CDR3 DNA sequence: TGTGCCAGCAGTTTAACGTGGGGGACAGGGCGAACTGAAGCTTTCTTT. It specifies CASSLTWGTGRTEAFF.

This clone was seen a single time. CDR3 in amino acids: CASSIGGGTGTDTQYF. The CDR3, as DNA: TGTGCCAGCAGCATAGGCGGCGGGACAGGGACAGATACGCAGTATTTT. This chain links TRBV7-9 with TRBJ2-3, with 9 nucleotides matching TRBD1. The CDR3 is 16 amino acids. Trimming cost V 5 bases and J 3 bases; bases outside gene matches: 9. CDR1 SEHNR and CDR2 FQNEAQ come from the germline V gene (reference sequence).

The rearrangement joins TRBV7-8 to TRBJ1-1; 10 positions match TRBD1. The germline gives CDR1 SGHVS, CDR2 FQNEAQ. J gave up 7 bases and V 4 bases, and 9 bases lay outside the gene matches. The CDR3 covers 15 residues. CDR3 sequence (DNA): TGTGCCAGCAGCTCAGACAGGGGGCAACAAAATGAAGCTTTCTTT. Its protein product is CASSSDRGQQNEAFF.

The rearrangement uses TRBV2 and TRBJ2-4; 7 bases agree with TRBD1. Germline V lookup: CDR1 SNHLY, CDR2 FYNNEI. Trimming took 1 base from V and 7 from J; bases not matched to a gene: 25. The CDR3 consists of 21 residues. CDR3 region: CASSEGGGFWVVEIGRNIQYF. Written as DNA, the CDR3 is TGTGCCAGCAGTGAAGGAGGGGGCTTTTGGGTGGTGGAGATCGGACGGAACATTCAGTACTTC.

This chain joins TRBV2 and TRBJ1-1; D is perhaps TRBD1 (5 bases). Germline loops: CDR1 SNHLY, CDR2 FYNNEI. The V gene lost 5 bases and the J gene lost 6 bases, with 19 bases spanning the gap. There are 15 residues in the CDR3. The CDR3 DNA reads as TGTGCCAGCAGTATAGACAGTCTCAGGACGTCTGAAGCTTTCTTT. Its translation is CASSIDSLRTSEAFF.

J is TRBJ2-3 and V is TRBV9, with D perhaps TRBD1 (6 bases). This CDR3 has 14 residues. From germline, CDR1 is SGDLS and CDR2 YYNGEE. V lost 2 bases, J lost 1 base, and 8 bases lay in between. Written as DNA, the CDR3 is TGTGCCAGCAGCGTTGGACAGCGCACAGATACGCAGTATTTT. It yields the protein CASSVGQRTDTQYF.